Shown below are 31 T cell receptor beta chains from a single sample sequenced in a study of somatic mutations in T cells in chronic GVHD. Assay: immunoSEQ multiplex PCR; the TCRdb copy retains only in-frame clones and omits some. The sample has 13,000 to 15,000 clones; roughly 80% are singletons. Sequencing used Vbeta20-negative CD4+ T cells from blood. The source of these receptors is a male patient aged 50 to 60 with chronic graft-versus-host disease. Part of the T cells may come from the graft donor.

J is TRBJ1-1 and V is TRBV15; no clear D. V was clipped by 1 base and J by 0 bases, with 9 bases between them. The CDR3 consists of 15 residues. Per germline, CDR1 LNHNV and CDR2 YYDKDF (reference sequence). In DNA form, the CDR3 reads TGTGCCACCAGCAGAGGTCGCGGGGTGAACACTGAAGCTTTCTTT. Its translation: CATSRGRGVNTEAFF. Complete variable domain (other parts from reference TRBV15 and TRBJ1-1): DAMVIQNPRYQVTQFGKPVTLSCSQTLNHNVMYWYQQKSSQAPKLLFHYYDKDFNNEADTPDNFQSRRPNTSFCFLDIRSPGLGDTAMYLCATSRGRGVNTEAFFGQGTRLTVV.

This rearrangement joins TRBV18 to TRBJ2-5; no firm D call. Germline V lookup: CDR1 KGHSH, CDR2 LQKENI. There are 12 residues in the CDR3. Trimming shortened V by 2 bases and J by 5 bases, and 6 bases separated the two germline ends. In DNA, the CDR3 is TGTGCCAGCTCACCATCGGGTGAGACCCAGTACTTC. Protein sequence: CASSPSGETQYF.

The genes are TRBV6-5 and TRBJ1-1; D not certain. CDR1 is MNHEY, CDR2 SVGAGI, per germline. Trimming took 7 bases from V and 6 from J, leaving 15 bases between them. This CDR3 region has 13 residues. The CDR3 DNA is TGTGCCAGCACCCCGTTTCGTATCTCTGAAGCTTTCTTT. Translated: CASTPFRISEAFF.

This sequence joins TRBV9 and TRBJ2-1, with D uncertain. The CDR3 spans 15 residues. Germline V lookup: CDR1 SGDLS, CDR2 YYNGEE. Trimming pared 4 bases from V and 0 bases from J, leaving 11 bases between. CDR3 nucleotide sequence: TGTGCCAGCAGCCCCTCGGTTGGCTCCTACAATGAGCAGTTCTTC. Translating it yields CASSPSVGSYNEQFF.

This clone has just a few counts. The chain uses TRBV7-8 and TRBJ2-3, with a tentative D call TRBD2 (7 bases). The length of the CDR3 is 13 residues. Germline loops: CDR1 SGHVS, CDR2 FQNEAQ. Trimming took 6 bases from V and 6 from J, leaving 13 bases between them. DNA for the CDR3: TGTGCCAGCAGGGGGGGGCAGGGGGATACGCAGTATTTT. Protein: CASRGGQGDTQYF.

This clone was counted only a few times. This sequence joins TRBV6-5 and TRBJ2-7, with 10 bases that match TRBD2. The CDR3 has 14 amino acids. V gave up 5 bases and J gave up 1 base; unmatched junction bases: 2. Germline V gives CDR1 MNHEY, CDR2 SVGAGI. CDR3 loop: CASSGLADSYEQYF. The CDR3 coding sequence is TGTGCCAGCAGTGGACTAGCGGATTCCTACGAGCAGTACTTC.

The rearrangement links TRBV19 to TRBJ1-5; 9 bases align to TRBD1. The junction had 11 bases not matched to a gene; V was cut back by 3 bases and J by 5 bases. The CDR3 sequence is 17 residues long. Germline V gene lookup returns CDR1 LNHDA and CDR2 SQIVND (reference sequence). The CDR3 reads CASSIRGQGRGDQPQHF. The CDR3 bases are TGTGCCAGTAGTATCCGGGGACAGGGACGAGGGGATCAGCCCCAGCATTTT.

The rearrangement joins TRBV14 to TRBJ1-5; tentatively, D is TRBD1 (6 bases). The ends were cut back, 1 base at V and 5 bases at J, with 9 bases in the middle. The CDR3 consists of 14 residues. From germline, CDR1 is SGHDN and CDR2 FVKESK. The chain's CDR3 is CASSQGGPHQPQHF. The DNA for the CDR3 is TGTGCCAGCAGCCAAGGGGGGCCGCATCAGCCCCAGCATTTT. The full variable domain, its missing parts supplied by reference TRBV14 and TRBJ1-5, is EAGVTQFPSHSVIEKGQTVTLRCDPISGHDNLYWYRRVMGKEIKFLLHFVKESKQDESGMPNNRFLAERTGGTYSTLKVQPAELEDSGVYFCASSQGGPHQPQHFGDGTRLSIL.

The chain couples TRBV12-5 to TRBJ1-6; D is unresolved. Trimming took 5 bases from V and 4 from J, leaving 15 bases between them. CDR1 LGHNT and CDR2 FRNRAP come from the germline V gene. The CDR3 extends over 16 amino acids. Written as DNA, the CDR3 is TGTGCTAGTGGTCCGGGGTCGGGGAAATATAATTCACCCCTCCACTTT. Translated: CASGPGSGKYNSPLHF.

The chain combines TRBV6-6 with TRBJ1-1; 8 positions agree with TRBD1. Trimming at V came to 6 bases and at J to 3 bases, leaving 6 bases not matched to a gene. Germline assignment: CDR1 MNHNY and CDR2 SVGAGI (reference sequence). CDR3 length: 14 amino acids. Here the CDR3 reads CASSGDRRDTEAFF. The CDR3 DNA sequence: TGTGCCAGCAGCGGGGACAGGAGAGACACTGAAGCTTTCTTT.

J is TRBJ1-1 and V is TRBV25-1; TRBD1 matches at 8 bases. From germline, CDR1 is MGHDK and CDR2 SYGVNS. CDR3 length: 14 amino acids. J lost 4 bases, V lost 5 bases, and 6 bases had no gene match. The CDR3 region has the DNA TGTGCCAGCAGTCGCCCAGGGGGCCTCACTGAAGCTTTCTTT. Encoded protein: CASSRPGGLTEAFF.

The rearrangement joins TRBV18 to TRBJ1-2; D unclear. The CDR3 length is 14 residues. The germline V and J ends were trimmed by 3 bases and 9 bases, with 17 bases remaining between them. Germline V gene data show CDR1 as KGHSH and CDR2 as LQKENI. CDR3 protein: CASSPSNRPNSYTF. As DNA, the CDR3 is TGTGCCAGCTCACCTTCTAACAGACCTAACAGCTACACCTTC.

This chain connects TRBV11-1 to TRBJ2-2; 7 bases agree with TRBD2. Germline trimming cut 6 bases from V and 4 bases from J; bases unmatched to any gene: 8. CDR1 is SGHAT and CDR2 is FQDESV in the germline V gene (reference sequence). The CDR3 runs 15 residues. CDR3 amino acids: CASRKGGVGTGELFF. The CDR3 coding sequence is TGTGCCAGCAGAAAGGGAGGGGTTGGCACCGGGGAGCTGTTTTTT.

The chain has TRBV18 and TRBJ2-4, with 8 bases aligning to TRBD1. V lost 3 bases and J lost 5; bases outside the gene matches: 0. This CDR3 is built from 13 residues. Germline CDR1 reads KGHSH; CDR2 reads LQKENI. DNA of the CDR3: TGTGCCAGCTCACCGACAGGGGAAAACATTCAGTACTTC. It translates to CASSPTGENIQYF.

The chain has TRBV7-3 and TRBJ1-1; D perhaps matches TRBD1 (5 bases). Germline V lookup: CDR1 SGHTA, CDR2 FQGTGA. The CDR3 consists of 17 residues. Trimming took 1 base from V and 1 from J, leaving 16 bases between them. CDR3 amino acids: CASSLRAPRGGNTEAFF. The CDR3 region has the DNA TGTGCCAGCAGCTTAAGGGCCCCAAGGGGAGGGAACACTGAAGCTTTCTTT.

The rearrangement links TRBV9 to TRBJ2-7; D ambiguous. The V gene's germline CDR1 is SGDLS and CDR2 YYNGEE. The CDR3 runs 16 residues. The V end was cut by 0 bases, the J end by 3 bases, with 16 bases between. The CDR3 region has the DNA TGTGCCAGCAGCGTAGGTTCGATGGCCGACATCTACGAGCAGTACTTC. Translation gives CASSVGSMADIYEQYF. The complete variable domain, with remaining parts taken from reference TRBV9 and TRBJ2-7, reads DSGVTQTPKHLITATGQRVTLRCSPRSGDLSVYWYQQSLDQGLQFLIQYYNGEERAKGNILERFSAQQFPDLHSELNLSSLELGDSALYFCASSVGSMADIYEQYFGPGTRLTVT.

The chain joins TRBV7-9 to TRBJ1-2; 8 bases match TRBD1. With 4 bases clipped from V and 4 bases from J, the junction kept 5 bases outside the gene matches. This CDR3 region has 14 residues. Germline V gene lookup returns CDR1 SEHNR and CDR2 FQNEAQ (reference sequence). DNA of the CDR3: TGTGCCAGCAGCTCAGGGGGCGCAGGCTATGGCTACACCTTC. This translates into CASSSGGAGYGYTF.

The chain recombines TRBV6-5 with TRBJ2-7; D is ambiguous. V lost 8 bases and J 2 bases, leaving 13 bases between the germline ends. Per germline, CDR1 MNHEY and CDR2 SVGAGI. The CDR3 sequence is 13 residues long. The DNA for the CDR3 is TGTGCCAGCGGCGCCCACGGAGCCTACGAGCAGTACTTC. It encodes CASGAHGAYEQYF.

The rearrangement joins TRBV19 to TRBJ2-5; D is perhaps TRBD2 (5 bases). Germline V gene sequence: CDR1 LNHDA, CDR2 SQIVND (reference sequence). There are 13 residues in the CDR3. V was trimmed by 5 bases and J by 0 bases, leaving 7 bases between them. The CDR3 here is CASSSGNQETQYF. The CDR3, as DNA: TGTGCCAGTAGTTCGGGAAACCAAGAGACCCAGTACTTC.

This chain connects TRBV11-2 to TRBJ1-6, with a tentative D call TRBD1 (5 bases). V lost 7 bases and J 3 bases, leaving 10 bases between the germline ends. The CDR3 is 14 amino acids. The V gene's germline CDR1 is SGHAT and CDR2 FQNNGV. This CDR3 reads CASTQGGYNSPLHF. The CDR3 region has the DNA TGTGCCAGCACCCAGGGCGGCTATAATTCACCCCTCCACTTT. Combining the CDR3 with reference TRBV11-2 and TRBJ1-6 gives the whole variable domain EAGVAQSPRYKIIEKRQSVAFWCNPISGHATLYWYQQILGQGPKLLIQFQNNGVVDDSQLPKDRFSAERLKGVDSTLKIQPAKLEDSAVYLCASTQGGYNSPLHFGNGTRLTVT.

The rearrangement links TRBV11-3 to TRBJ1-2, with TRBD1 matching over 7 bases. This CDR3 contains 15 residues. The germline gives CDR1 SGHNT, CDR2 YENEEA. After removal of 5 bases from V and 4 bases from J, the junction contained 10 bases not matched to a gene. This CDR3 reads CASSLTGVVGYGYTF. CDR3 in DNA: TGTGCCAGCAGCCTTACAGGGGTGGTCGGCTATGGCTACACCTTC.

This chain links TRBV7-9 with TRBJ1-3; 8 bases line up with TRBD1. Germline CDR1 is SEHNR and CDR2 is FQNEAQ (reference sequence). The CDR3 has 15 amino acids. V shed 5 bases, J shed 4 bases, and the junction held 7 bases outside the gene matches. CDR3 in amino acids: CASSANQGAGNTIYF. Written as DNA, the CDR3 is TGTGCCAGCAGCGCCAACCAGGGGGCGGGAAACACCATATATTTT.

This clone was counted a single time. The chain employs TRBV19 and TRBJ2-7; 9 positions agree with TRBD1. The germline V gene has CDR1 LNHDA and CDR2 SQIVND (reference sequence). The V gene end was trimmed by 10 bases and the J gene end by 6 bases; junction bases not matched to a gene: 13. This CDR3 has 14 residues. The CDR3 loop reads CATGSGTGFSEQYF. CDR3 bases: TGTGCCACCGGCAGTGGGACAGGGTTCTCCGAGCAGTACTTC.

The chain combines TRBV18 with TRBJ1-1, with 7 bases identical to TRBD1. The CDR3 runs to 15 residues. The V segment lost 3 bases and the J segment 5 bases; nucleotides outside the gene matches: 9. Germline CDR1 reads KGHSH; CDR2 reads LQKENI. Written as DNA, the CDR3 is TGTGCCAGCTCACCGCGGACAGGCCCGGGGACTGAAGCTTTCTTT. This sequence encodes CASSPRTGPGTEAFF.

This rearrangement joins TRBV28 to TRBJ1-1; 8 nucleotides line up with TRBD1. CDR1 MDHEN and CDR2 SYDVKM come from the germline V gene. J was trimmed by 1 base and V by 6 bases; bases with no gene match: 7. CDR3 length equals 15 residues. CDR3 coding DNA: TGTGCCAGCAGGAGTTCAGGGACAGGGAACACTGAAGCTTTCTTT. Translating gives CASRSSGTGNTEAFF.

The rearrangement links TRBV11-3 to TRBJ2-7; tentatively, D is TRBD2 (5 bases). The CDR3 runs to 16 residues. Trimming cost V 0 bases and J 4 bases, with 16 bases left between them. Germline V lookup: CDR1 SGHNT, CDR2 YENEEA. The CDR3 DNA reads TGTGCCAGCAGCTTAGATAAGCGGAGCCCCCGTTACGAGCAGTACTTC. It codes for CASSLDKRSPRYEQYF.

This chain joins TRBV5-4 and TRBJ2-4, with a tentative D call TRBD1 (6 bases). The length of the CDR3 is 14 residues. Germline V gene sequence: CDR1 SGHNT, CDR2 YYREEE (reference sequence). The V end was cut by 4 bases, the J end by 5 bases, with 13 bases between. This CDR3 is CASSQTGGENIQYF. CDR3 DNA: TGTGCCAGCAGCCAGACAGGTGGGGAAAACATTCAGTACTTC.

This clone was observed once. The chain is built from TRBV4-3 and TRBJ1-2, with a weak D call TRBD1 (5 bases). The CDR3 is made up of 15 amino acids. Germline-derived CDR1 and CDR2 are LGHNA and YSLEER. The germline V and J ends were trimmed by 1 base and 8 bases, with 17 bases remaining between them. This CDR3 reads CASSQGAGGVYGYTF. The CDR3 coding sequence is TGCGCCAGCAGCCAAGGAGCCGGGGGGGTCTACGGCTACACCTTC.

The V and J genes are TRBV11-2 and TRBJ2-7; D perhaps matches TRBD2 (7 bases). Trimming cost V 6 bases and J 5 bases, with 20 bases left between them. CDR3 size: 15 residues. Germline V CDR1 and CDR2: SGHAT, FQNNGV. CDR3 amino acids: CASRWTEGGGHEQYF. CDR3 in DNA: TGTGCCAGCAGATGGACAGAGGGAGGGGGACACGAGCAGTACTTC. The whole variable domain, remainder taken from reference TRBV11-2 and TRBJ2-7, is EAGVAQSPRYKIIEKRQSVAFWCNPISGHATLYWYQQILGQGPKLLIQFQNNGVVDDSQLPKDRFSAERLKGVDSTLKIQPAKLEDSAVYLCASRWTEGGGHEQYFGPGTRLTVT.

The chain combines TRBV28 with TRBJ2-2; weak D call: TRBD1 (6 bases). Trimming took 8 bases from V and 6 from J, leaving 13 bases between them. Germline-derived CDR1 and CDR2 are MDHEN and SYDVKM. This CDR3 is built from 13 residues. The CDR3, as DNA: TGTGCCAGCCGCCAGGGGTTCGCCGGGGAGCTGTTTTTT. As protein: CASRQGFAGELFF.

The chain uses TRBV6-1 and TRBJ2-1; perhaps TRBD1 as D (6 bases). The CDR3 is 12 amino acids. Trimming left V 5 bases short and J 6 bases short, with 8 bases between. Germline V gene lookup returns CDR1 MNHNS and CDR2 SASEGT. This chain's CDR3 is CASSNRVNEQFF. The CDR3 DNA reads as TGTGCCAGCAGTAACAGGGTCAATGAGCAGTTCTTC.